This record covers a single T cell receptor (beta chain). This CDR3 region has 17 residues. CDR1 is SGHAT and CDR2 is FQNNGV in the germline V gene. The V and J ends lost 6 bases and 8 bases respectively, with 28 bases between them. These data belong to a study of technical replicates of blood from several donors. Sequencing was performed with immunoSEQ multiplex PCR; in TCRdb, only in-frame clones are kept and a portion is missing. The table lists more than 70,000 clones, 93% of them singletons. This TCR was recovered from a human donor in good health. This chain connects TRBV11-2 to TRBJ1-2; D is perhaps TRBD1 (6 bases). Sequencing used T cells isolated from PBMCs. The CDR3 reads CASRNPPRDIPLIGYTF. DNA of the CDR3: TGTGCCAGCAGAAACCCCCCCCGGGACATTCCTCTTATAGGCTACACCTTC.